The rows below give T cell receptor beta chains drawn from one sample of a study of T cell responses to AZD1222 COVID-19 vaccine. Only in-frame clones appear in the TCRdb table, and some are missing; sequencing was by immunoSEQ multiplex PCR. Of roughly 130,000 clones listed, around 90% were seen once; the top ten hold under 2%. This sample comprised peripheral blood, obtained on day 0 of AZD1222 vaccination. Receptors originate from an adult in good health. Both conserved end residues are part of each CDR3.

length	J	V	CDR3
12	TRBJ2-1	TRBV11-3	CASSLAGGPQFF
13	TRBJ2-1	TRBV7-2	CASSLLAVLEQFF
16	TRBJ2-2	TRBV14	CASSQVAGQTTGELFF
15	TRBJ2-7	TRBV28	CASSPSGTGAYEQYF
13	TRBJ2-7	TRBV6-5	CASRRVRGHEQYF
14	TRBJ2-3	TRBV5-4	CASSPDLVTDTQYF
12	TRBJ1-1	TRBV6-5	CASRIRDLEAFF
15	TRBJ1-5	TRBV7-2	CASSHGGNRDQPQHF
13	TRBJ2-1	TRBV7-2	CASSLVAPNEQFF
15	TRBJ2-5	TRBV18	CASSPTPPGLETQYF
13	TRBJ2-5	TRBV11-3	CASSSRLEETQYF
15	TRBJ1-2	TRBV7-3	CASSLNPGLSYGYTF
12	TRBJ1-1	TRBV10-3	CAISEGSTEAFF
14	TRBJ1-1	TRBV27	CASSLSQGDTEAFF
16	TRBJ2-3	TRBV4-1	CASSPHTGTSTDTQYF
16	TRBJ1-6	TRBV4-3	CASSQRRGLANSPLHF
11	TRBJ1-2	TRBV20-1	CSPFPNYGYTF
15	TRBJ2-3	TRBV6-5	CASSSQTGSTDTQYF
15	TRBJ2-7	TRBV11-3	CASSLGPRPGYEQYF
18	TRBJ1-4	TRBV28	CASSGTGGESKVNEKLFF
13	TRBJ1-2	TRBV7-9	CASSLGQGNGYTF
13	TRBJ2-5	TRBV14	CASSQGQLETQYF
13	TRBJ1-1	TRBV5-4	CASSSGGTERAFF
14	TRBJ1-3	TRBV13	CASSPRGLGNTIYF
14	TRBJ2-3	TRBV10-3	CAISELASSDTQYF
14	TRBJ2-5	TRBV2	CASRAGTTQETQYF
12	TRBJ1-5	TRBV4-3	CASSQTDQPQHF
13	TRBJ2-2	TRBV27	CASSWANTGELFF
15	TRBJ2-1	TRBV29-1	CSVEGLQGPYNEQFF
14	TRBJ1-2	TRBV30	CAWSRGGAAYGYTF
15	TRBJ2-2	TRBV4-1	CASSQAQTNTGELFF